This T cell receptor (beta chain) appears in the sequencing data of a study of blood T cell repertoires in COVID-19. As for the study in general: Material from acute and convalescent COVID-19 was sourced from the United States, Italy and Spain.

The method was immunoSEQ multiplex PCR; TCRdb's version includes in-frame clones alone and lacks a portion of them. The table shows around 95,000 clones, with roughly 80% occurring only once. J gave up 5 bases and V 5 bases, and 6 bases lay outside the gene matches. The CDR3 is 15 residues long. Looked up from germline, CDR1 is MNHEY and CDR2 is SMNVEV (reference sequence). This clonotype was obtained from an elderly woman with acute or convalescent COVID-19. The specimen was peripheral blood. The chain employs TRBV27 and TRBJ1-6, with 7 bases matching TRBD1. This CDR3 reads CASSLGGPNNSPLHF. The CDR3, as DNA: TGTGCCAGCAGTCTAGGGGGCCCTAATAATTCACCCCTCCACTTT.